This T cell receptor (beta chain) was identified in a study of cytotoxic CD8 clonotypes in ibrutinib-treated CLL. In the study overall: Partial response was seen in about 24 patients and complete response in 2; after median about 70 months, around 15 stayed remitted, roughly 12 progressed. Mean productive templates were around 260,000; mean productive rearrangements were roughly 90,000. General study results and limits: A difference in sampling times existed between sustained-remission and progressing patients.

CDR1 and CDR2 from the germline V gene are SGHAT and FQNNGV. V gave up 5 bases and J gave up 7 bases, with 19 bases separating them. This CDR3 comprises 15 residues. In the case of this clone: Its antigen is not identified.

The repertoire was sequenced with immunoSEQ multiplex PCR; TCRdb's copy has only in-frame clones and lacks some. This table holds around 130,000 clones, 80% to 90% found once. The rearrangement joins TRBV11-2 to TRBJ2-3, with a tentative D call TRBD2 (6 bases). This clonotype was sampled from a human donor with chronic lymphocytic leukemia. The sample consisted of PBMCs, taken after 24 months of ibrutinib treatment. CDR3 in amino acids: CASSPGTPRRNTQYF. The CDR3 DNA reads as TGTGCCAGCAGCCCCGGGACTCCCCGAAGGAATACGCAGTATTTT.